Below, 14 T cell receptor beta chains from the same sample are listed, as sequenced in a study of cytomegalovirus exposure and HLA in healthy donors. Use of 60 Vbeta and 13 Jbeta primers characterized the PCR. Sequencing used immunoSEQ multiplex PCR; TCRdb keeps in-frame clones, though not all of them. The table shows under 150,000 clones, with approximately 10% occurring only once. Sequencing used PBMCs. The source of these receptors is a woman in her forties in good health and CMV-seropositive.

The J gene is TRBJ2-5, the V gene TRBV7-2, with TRBD1 matching over 7 bases. The CDR3 has 15 residues. Germline CDR1 reads SGHTA; CDR2 reads FQGNSA. Trimming removed 4 bases from V and 4 bases from J; junction bases left unmatched: 9. Here the CDR3 reads CASSSYRGSGETQYF. CDR3 nucleotide sequence: TGTGCCAGCAGCTCTTACAGGGGCTCGGGAGAGACCCAGTACTTC.

This clone occurred a few times. The chain links TRBV19 to TRBJ2-3; perhaps TRBD2 as D (5 bases). Germline lookup yields CDR1 LNHDA and CDR2 SQIVND (reference sequence). This CDR3 has 16 residues. V dropped 1 base and J dropped 2 bases, with 13 bases sitting between them. The CDR3 protein is CASSIVGVGITDTQYF. The DNA for the CDR3 is TGTGCCAGTAGTATAGTCGGGGTAGGGATCACAGATACGCAGTATTTT. The complete variable domain, with remaining parts taken from reference TRBV19 and TRBJ2-3, reads DGGITQSPKYLFRKEGQNVTLSCEQNLNHDAMYWYRQDPGQGLRLIYYSQIVNDFQKGDIAEGYSVSREKKESFPLTVTSAQKNPTAFYLCASSIVGVGITDTQYFGPGTRLTVL.

The V and J genes are TRBV2 and TRBJ1-3; no reliable D call. Between the trimmed V and J ends, which lost 6 bases and 0 bases, there was a span of 12 bases. This CDR3 contains 15 residues. Looked up from germline, CDR1 is SNHLY and CDR2 is FYNNEI. The CDR3 sequence is CASSPGSHSGNTIYF. In DNA, the CDR3 is TGTGCCAGCAGCCCCGGGTCGCACTCTGGAAACACCATATATTTT. Supplemented by reference TRBV2 and TRBJ1-3, the full variable domain reads EPEVTQTPSHQVTQMGQEVILRCVPISNHLYFYWYRQILGQKVEFLVSFYNNEISEKSEIFDDQFSVERPDGSNFTLKIRSTKLEDSAMYFCASSPGSHSGNTIYFGEGSWLTVV.

The chain uses TRBV2 and TRBJ2-7, with D possibly matching TRBD2 (6 bases). V was cut by 8 bases and J by 2 bases, with 16 bases left in between. The CDR3 runs 14 residues. Per the germline V gene, CDR1 is SNHLY and CDR2 is FYNNEI. DNA of the CDR3: TGTGCCAGCGATAGACGTGGGGGGACCTACGAGCAGTACTTC. It is translated as CASDRRGGTYEQYF.

Concerning this clone: This CDR3 is also generated by other DNA sequences in the sample. This sequence joins TRBV7-2 and TRBJ2-3; D uncertain. The CDR3 extends over 13 amino acids. Germline V lookup: CDR1 SGHTA, CDR2 FQGNSA. V dropped 5 bases and J dropped 0 bases, with 6 bases sitting between them. The CDR3: CASSPPSTDTQYF. As DNA, the CDR3 is TGTGCCAGCAGCCCCCCTAGCACAGATACGCAGTATTTT.

The chain recombines TRBV6-1 with TRBJ1-4; unclear D gene. The germline V gene has CDR1 MNHNS and CDR2 SASEGT. Trimming stripped 1 base from V and 3 bases from J, with 9 bases between. This CDR3 region has 15 residues. The CDR3 bases are TGTGCCAGCAGTGAAGTGAGGAGGGCTAATGAAAAACTGTTTTTT. Translating it yields CASSEVRRANEKLFF.

This chain joins TRBV4-2 and TRBJ1-4; the match to TRBD1 covers 7 bases. Per germline, CDR1 LGHNA and CDR2 YNFKEQ. The V gene end was trimmed by 0 bases and the J gene end by 7 bases; junction bases not matched to a gene: 2. CDR3 length: 14 residues. The CDR3 DNA follows: TGTGCCAGCAGCCAAGATACAGGGGCTGAAAAACTGTTTTTT. It encodes CASSQDTGAEKLFF.

A few counts support this clone. The sample has other DNA sequences that encode this CDR3 too. CDR3 nucleotide sequence: TGCAGCGTTCTCGCGGAGCTCACTGGCTACACCTTC. As protein: CSVLAELTGYTF. The chain is built from TRBV29-1 and TRBJ1-2; D ambiguous. The V end was cut by 5 bases, the J end by 7 bases, with 14 bases between. Germline assignment: CDR1 SQVTM and CDR2 ANQGSEA. The CDR3 is 12 residues long.

There are a few counts of this clone. V usage is TRBV5-1 and J usage is TRBJ1-1; a weak D match, TRBD1 (5 bases). With 4 bases removed from V and 2 bases from J, the gap between germline ends came to 12 bases. This CDR3 comprises 14 residues. Per the germline V gene, CDR1 is SGHRS and CDR2 is YFSETQ. The CDR3 is CASSPEGLNTEAFF. The DNA for the CDR3 is TGCGCCAGCAGCCCGGAGGGGCTAAACACTGAAGCTTTCTTT.

V is TRBV7-2 and J is TRBJ2-7, with TRBD1 as a possible D gene (6 bases). Trimming took off 6 bases at V and 6 bases at J, with 21 bases between the two ends. In germline, CDR1 is SGHTA, CDR2 FQGNSA. The CDR3 has 15 amino acids. The CDR3, as DNA: TGTGCCAGCAGTCCGGCCCACAGGGCGAGTGGCGAGCAGTACTTC. It specifies CASSPAHRASGEQYF.

This chain joins TRBV2 and TRBJ2-1; TRBD2 aligns across 7 bases. Germline-derived CDR1 and CDR2 are SNHLY and FYNNEI. The junction had 4 bases not matched to a gene; V was cut back by 0 bases and J by 5 bases. This CDR3 region has 15 residues. In nucleotides, the CDR3 is TGTGCCAGCAGTGAAGCCACGGGGGGTAACAATGAGCAGTTCTTC. Translation gives CASSEATGGNNEQFF.

The sample holds a few counts of this clone. The rearrangement links TRBV7-2 to TRBJ2-5, with D unresolved. V was cut by 1 base and J by 5 bases, with 8 bases left in between. CDR1 is SGHTA and CDR2 is FQGNSA in the germline V gene. The CDR3 extends over 13 amino acids. The CDR3 DNA sequence: TGTGCCAGCAGCTTAGGTTTAATGGAGACCCAGTACTTC. Protein product: CASSLGLMETQYF.

The sample holds a few counts of this clone. The chain is built from TRBV6-1 and TRBJ2-2, with D perhaps matching TRBD1 (5 bases). The germline V and J ends were trimmed by 5 bases and 0 bases, with 10 bases remaining between them. The CDR3 loop spans 15 amino acids. CDR1 and CDR2 (germline): MNHNS, SASEGT. The DNA of the CDR3 is TGTGCCAGCAGTTCGACAGCCTCGAACACCGGGGAGCTGTTTTTT. The encoded protein is CASSSTASNTGELFF.

The chain recombines TRBV27 with TRBJ2-7, with D tentatively TRBD1 (6 bases). CDR1 is MNHEY, CDR2 SMNVEV, per germline (reference sequence). Trimming took 2 bases from V and 1 from J, leaving 12 bases between them. This CDR3 contains 15 residues. The DNA for the CDR3 is TGTGCCAGCAGTTTAAAAGGGGGTACGTCCTACGAGCAGTACTTC. As protein: CASSLKGGTSYEQYF.